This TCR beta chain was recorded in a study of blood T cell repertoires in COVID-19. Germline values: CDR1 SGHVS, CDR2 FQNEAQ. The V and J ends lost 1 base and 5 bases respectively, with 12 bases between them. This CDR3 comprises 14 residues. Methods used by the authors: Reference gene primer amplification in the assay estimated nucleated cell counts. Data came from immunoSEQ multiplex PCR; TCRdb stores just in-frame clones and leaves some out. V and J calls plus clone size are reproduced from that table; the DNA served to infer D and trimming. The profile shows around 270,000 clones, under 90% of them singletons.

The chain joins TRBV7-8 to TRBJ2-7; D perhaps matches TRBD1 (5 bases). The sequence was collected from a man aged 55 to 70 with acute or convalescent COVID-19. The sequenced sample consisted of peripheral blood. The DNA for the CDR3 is TGTGCCAGCAGCTTAGATGCAGGGTATGACGAGCAGTACTTC. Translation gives CASSLDAGYDEQYF.